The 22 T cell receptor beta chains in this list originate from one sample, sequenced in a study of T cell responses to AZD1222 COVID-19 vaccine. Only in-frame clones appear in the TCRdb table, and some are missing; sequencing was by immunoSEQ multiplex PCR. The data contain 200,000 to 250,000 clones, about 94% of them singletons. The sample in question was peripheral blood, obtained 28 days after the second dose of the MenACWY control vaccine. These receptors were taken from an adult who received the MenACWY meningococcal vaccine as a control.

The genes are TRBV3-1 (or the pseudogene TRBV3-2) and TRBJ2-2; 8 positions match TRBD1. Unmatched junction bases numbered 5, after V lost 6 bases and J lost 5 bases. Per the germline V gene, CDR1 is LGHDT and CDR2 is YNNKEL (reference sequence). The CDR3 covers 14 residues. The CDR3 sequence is CASSLQGATGELFF. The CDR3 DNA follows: TGTGCCAGCAGTCTTCAGGGGGCGACCGGGGAGCTGTTTTTT.

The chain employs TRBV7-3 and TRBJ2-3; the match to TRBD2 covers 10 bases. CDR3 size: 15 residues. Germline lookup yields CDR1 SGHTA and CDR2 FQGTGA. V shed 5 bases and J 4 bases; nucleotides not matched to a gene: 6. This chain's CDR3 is CASSPGTSESDTQYF. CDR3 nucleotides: TGTGCCAGCAGCCCCGGGACTAGCGAGTCAGATACGCAGTATTTT.

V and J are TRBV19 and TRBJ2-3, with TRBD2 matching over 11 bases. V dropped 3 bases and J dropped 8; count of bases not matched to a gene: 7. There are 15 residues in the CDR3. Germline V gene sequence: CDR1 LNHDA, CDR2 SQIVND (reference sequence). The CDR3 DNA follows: TGTGCCAGTAGTATGTTAGCGGGAGGGCCGGGTACGCAGTATTTT. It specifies CASSMLAGGPGTQYF.

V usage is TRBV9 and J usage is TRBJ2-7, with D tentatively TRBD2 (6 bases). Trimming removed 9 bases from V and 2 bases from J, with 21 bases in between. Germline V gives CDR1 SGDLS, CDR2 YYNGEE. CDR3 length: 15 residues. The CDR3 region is CATLPPRLVTYEQYF. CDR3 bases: TGTGCCACCCTACCCCCCCGACTAGTAACCTACGAGCAGTACTTC.

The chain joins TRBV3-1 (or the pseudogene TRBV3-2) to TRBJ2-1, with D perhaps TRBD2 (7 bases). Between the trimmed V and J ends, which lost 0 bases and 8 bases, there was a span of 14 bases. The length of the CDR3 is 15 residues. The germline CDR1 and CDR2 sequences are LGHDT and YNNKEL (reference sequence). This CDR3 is CASSQDLGGQDEQFF. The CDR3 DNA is TGTGCCAGCAGCCAAGATCTGGGGGGGCAGGATGAGCAGTTCTTC.

The CDR3 DNA reads as TGTGCCAGCAGCTTTATGATCGGGTTTACTGAAGCTTTCTTT. It specifies CASSFMIGFTEAFF. The chain has TRBV7-8 and TRBJ1-1; D unclear. CDR3 length: 14 residues. V dropped 3 bases and J dropped 5 bases, with 13 bases sitting between them. Germline CDR1 and CDR2: SGHVS and FQNEAQ.

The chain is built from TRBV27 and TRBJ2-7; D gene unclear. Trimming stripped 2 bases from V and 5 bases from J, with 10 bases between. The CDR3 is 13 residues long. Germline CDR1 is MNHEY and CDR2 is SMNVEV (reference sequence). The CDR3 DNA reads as TGTGCCAGCAGTTTAATGGCTTTCCACGAGCAGTACTTC. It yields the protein CASSLMAFHEQYF.

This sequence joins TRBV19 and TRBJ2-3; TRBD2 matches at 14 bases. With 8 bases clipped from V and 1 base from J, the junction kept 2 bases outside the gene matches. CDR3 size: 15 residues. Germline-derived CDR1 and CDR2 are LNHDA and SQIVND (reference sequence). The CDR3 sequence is CASETSGGGTDTQYF. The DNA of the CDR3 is TGTGCCAGTGAGACTAGCGGGGGGGGCACAGATACGCAGTATTTT.

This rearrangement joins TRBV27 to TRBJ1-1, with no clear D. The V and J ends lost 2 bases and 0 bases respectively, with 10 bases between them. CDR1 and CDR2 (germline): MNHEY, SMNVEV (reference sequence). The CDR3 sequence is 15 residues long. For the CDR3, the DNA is TGTGCCAGCAGTTTAGAGGGTTCCCTGAACACTGAAGCTTTCTTT. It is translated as CASSLEGSLNTEAFF.

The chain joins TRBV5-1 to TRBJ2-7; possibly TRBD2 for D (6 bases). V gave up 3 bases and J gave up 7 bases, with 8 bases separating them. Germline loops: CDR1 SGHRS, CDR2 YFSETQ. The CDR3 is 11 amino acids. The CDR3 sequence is CASSSSGEQYF. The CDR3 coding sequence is TGCGCCAGCAGCTCAAGCGGGGAGCAGTACTTC.

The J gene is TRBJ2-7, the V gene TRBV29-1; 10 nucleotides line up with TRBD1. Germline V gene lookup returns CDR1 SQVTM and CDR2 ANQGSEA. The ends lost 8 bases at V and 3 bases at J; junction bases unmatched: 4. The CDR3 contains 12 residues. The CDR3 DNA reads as TGCAGCATGAGGACAGGGGGCTACGAGCAGTACTTC. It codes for CSMRTGGYEQYF.

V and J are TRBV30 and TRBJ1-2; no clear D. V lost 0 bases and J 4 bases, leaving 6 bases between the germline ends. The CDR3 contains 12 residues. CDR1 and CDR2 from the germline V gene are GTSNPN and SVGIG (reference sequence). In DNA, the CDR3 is TGTGCCTGGAGTGTAGGCCCCTATGGCTACACCTTC. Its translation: CAWSVGPYGYTF. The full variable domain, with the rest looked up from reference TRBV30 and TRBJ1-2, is SQTIHQWPATLVQPVGSPLSLECTVEGTSNPNLYWYRQAAGRGLQLLFYSVGIGQISSEVPQNLSASRPQDRQFILSSKKLLLSDSGFYLCAWSVGPYGYTFGSGTRLTVV.

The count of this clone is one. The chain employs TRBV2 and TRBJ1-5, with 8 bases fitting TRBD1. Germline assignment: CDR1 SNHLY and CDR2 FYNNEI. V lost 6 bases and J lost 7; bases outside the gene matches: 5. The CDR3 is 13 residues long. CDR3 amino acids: CASSAGGWQPQHF. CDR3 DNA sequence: TGTGCCAGCAGCGCAGGGGGCTGGCAGCCCCAGCATTTT.

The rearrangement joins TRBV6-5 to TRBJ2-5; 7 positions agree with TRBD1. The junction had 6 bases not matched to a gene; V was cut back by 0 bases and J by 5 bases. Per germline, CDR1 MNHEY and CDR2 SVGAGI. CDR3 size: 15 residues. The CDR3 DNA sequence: TGTGCCAGCAGTTACTCGATCTTGGACAGGGAGACCCAGTACTTC. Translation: CASSYSILDRETQYF.

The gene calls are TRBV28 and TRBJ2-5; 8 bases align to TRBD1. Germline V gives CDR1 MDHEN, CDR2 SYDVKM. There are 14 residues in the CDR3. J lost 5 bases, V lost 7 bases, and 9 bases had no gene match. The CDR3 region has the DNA TGTGCCAGCAAAGGCAGGGGGCTGGGGGAGACCCAGTACTTC. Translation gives CASKGRGLGETQYF. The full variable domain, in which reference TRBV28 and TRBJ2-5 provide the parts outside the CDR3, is DVKVTQSSRYLVKRTGEKVFLECVQDMDHENMFWYRQDPGLGLRLIYFSYDVKMKEKGDIPEGYSVSREKKERFSLILESASTNQTSMYLCASKGRGLGETQYFGPGTRLLVL.

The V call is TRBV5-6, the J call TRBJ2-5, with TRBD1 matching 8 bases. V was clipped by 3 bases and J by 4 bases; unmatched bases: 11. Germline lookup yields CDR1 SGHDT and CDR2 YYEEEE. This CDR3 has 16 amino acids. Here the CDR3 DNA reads TGTGCCAGCAGCTCGATCGGACAGGGAGAGGGAGAGACCCAGTACTTC. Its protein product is CASSSIGQGEGETQYF.

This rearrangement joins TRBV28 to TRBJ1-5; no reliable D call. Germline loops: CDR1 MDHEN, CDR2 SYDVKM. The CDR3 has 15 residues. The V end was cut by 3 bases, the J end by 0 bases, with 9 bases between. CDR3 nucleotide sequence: TGTGCCAGCAGTTTCGCAGATATTAGCAATCAGCCCCAGCATTTT. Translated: CASSFADISNQPQHF.

This CDR3 reads CASSLSAFPYEQYF. For the CDR3, the DNA is TGTGCCAGCAGCTTAAGTGCTTTCCCCTACGAGCAGTACTTC. The rearrangement links TRBV7-9 to TRBJ2-7; D gene uncertain. Trimming removed 2 bases from V and 2 bases from J, with 10 bases in between. This CDR3 has 14 amino acids. The germline V gene encodes CDR1 SEHNR and CDR2 FQNEAQ (reference sequence).

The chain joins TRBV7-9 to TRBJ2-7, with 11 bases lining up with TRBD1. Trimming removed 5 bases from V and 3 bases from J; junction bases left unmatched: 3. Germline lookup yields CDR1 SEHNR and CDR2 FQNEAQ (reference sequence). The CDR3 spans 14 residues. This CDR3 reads CASSQGQGVYEQYF. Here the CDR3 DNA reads TGTGCCAGCAGCCAGGGACAGGGGGTCTACGAGCAGTACTTC.

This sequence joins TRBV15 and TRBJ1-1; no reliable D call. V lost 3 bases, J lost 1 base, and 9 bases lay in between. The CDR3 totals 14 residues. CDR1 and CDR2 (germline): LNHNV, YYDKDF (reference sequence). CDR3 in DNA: TGTGCCACCAGCAGCGCCACAGCGAACACTGAAGCTTTCTTT. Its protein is CATSSATANTEAFF.

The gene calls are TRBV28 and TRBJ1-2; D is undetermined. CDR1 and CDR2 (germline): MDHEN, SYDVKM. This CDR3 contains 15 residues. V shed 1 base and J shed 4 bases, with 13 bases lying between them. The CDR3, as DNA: TGTGCCAGCAGTTTATTGCGGGTTGCCGGCTATGGCTACACCTTC. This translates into CASSLLRVAGYGYTF.

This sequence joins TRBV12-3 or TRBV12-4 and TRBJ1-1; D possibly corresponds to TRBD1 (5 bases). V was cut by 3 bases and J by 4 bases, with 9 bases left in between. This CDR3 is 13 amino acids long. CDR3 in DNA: TGTGCCAGCAGTTTGTCCGGGGGCACTGAAGCTTTCTTT. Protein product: CASSLSGGTEAFF.